One TCR beta chain is described in this entry. The antigen is not known. The data were obtained in a study of blood T cells in healthy people across ages. Findings and caveats of the study: With naive T cell percentage, TCR beta diversity showed a strong correlation. It was held that diversity estimates obtained from one million T cells represented underestimates.

V lost 3 bases and J lost 0; bases outside the gene matches: 7. This CDR3 has 17 residues. Germline CDR1 and CDR2: LNHNV and YYDKDF (reference sequence). With a J-beta primer mix and a sample-barcoded 5' primer, a second PCR ran about 7 to 12 cycles. TCRdb independently ran MiXCR on the 5' RACE reads; one entry per CDR3 protein. The sample has roughly 1,800,000 distinct CDR3 sequences; around 48% are singletons. Every participating donor contributed 8 to 10 milliliters of peripheral blood through a draw. Source material: blood. The TCR sequence derives from a woman aged 40 to 50 in good health. The rearrangement uses TRBV15 and TRBJ2-3; 9 bases are shared with TRBD2. Written as DNA, the CDR3 is TGTGCCACCAGCAGGCTGCCTAGCGGGGCTAGCACAGATACGCAGTATTTT. It encodes CATSRLPSGASTDTQYF.